The rows below give T cell receptor beta chains drawn from one sample of a study of blood T cell repertoires in COVID-19. Measured with immunoSEQ multiplex PCR; TCRdb has only the in-frame clones, and not every one. This sample has roughly 180,000 clones, with approximately 86% found just once. The sample taken for sequencing was peripheral blood. These receptors originate from a man between 60 and 75 years old with acute or convalescent COVID-19. CDR3s leave out the opening cysteine and the closing phenylalanine or tryptophan. Fields, in order: V gene, D gene, clone size, J gene, CDR3 length, CDR3 protein. The D gene is left open where the match is weak. Rows may omit the clone size; those that give it use once, few, many or a size class.

v_call: TRBV10-3
d_call: TRBD1
clone_size: once
j_call: TRBJ1-2
cdr3_length: 14
cdr3_aa: AISSRTGAGNYGYT

v_call: TRBV3-1/TRBV3-2
d_call: TRBD1
clone_size: NA
j_call: TRBJ2-7
cdr3_length: 13
cdr3_aa: ASSQGWTGGSEQY

v_call: TRBV19
d_call: NA
clone_size: NA
j_call: TRBJ1-4
cdr3_length: 12
cdr3_aa: ASSIRPRGEKLF

v_call: TRBV15
d_call: NA
clone_size: few
j_call: TRBJ1-5
cdr3_length: 14
cdr3_aa: ATSRDLGDSEQPQH

v_call: TRBV5-1
d_call: NA
clone_size: NA
j_call: TRBJ1-6
cdr3_length: 11
cdr3_aa: ASSQRGDSPLH

v_call: TRBV10-3
d_call: NA
clone_size: NA
j_call: TRBJ1-1
cdr3_length: 11
cdr3_aa: ATQGGVATEAF

v_call: TRBV7-9
d_call: NA
clone_size: NA
j_call: TRBJ2-7
cdr3_length: 15
cdr3_aa: ASSFRIVGRDHNEQY

v_call: TRBV28
d_call: NA
clone_size: NA
j_call: TRBJ2-5
cdr3_length: 15
cdr3_aa: ASSSGDRYYPQETQY

v_call: TRBV10-3
d_call: NA
clone_size: NA
j_call: TRBJ1-1
cdr3_length: 13
cdr3_aa: AIRSHGAMNTEAF

v_call: TRBV2
d_call: NA
clone_size: few
j_call: TRBJ2-6
cdr3_length: 13
cdr3_aa: ASSVEISGANVLT

v_call: TRBV5-5
d_call: NA
clone_size: NA
j_call: TRBJ1-4
cdr3_length: 12
cdr3_aa: ASSLASTIGKLF

v_call: TRBV5-1
d_call: NA
clone_size: once
j_call: TRBJ2-1
cdr3_length: 11
cdr3_aa: ASSLDQYNEQF

v_call: TRBV10-3
d_call: NA
clone_size: NA
j_call: TRBJ1-5
cdr3_length: 12
cdr3_aa: AISVTDSNQPQH

v_call: TRBV5-1
d_call: TRBD1
clone_size: NA
j_call: TRBJ1-3
cdr3_length: 13
cdr3_aa: ASSPRTGDGNTIY

v_call: TRBV11-2
d_call: TRBD1
clone_size: few
j_call: TRBJ1-2
cdr3_length: 13
cdr3_aa: ASSERTGTNYGYT

v_call: TRBV30
d_call: NA
clone_size: once
j_call: TRBJ1-3
cdr3_length: 11
cdr3_aa: AQERGSGNTIY

v_call: TRBV27
d_call: NA
clone_size: NA
j_call: TRBJ1-1
cdr3_length: 12
cdr3_aa: ASSSTGANTEAF

v_call: TRBV7-8
d_call: TRBD1
clone_size: NA
j_call: TRBJ2-7
cdr3_length: 16
cdr3_aa: ASSDKAGTGLSSYEQY

v_call: TRBV27
d_call: TRBD1
clone_size: NA
j_call: TRBJ2-1
cdr3_length: 15
cdr3_aa: ASSPDPGQSGNNEQF

v_call: TRBV28
d_call: NA
clone_size: NA
j_call: TRBJ1-6
cdr3_length: 13
cdr3_aa: ASSAPAGNNSPLH

v_call: TRBV24-1
d_call: NA
clone_size: NA
j_call: TRBJ1-4
cdr3_length: 10
cdr3_aa: ATSDSGEKLF

v_call: TRBV5-6
d_call: TRBD1
clone_size: NA
j_call: TRBJ1-5
cdr3_length: 14
cdr3_aa: ASSLRPGQGAQPQH

v_call: TRBV6-1
d_call: TRBD1
clone_size: NA
j_call: TRBJ1-2
cdr3_length: 13
cdr3_aa: ASSEGPGGTYGYT

v_call: TRBV5-1
d_call: NA
clone_size: NA
j_call: TRBJ2-1
cdr3_length: 12
cdr3_aa: ASSFYPGYNEQF

v_call: TRBV7-3
d_call: TRBD1
clone_size: NA
j_call: TRBJ2-5
cdr3_length: 11
cdr3_aa: ASSFDRGETQY

v_call: TRBV7-9
d_call: NA
clone_size: NA
j_call: TRBJ1-1
cdr3_length: 11
cdr3_aa: ASSLARAGEAF

v_call: TRBV6-6
d_call: NA
clone_size: once
j_call: TRBJ1-5
cdr3_length: 11
cdr3_aa: ASSSGGNQPQH

v_call: TRBV3-1/TRBV3-2
d_call: TRBD2
clone_size: few
j_call: TRBJ2-1
cdr3_length: 11
cdr3_aa: ASSQEGGRGQF

v_call: TRBV30
d_call: NA
clone_size: NA
j_call: TRBJ1-1
cdr3_length: 13
cdr3_aa: ACIGTSEEETEAF

v_call: TRBV12-3/TRBV12-4
d_call: NA
clone_size: NA
j_call: TRBJ1-2
cdr3_length: 10
cdr3_aa: ASSQTDYGYT

v_call: TRBV19
d_call: NA
clone_size: NA
j_call: TRBJ2-7
cdr3_length: 13
cdr3_aa: ASSPLGRSSYEQY

v_call: TRBV6-6
d_call: TRBD2
clone_size: NA
j_call: TRBJ2-3
cdr3_length: 13
cdr3_aa: ASSMGLAGADTQY

v_call: TRBV28
d_call: TRBD1
clone_size: few
j_call: TRBJ1-5
cdr3_length: 11
cdr3_aa: ASRDRVNQPQH

v_call: TRBV2
d_call: NA
clone_size: NA
j_call: TRBJ1-5
cdr3_length: 16
cdr3_aa: ASSAGYYRAIGNQPQH

v_call: TRBV24-1
d_call: NA
clone_size: NA
j_call: TRBJ1-2
cdr3_length: 11
cdr3_aa: ATSGSNMDGYT

v_call: TRBV10-1
d_call: TRBD2
clone_size: NA
j_call: TRBJ2-3
cdr3_length: 17
cdr3_aa: ASSESRPSGRSSTDTQY

v_call: TRBV15
d_call: TRBD1
clone_size: NA
j_call: TRBJ1-4
cdr3_length: 13
cdr3_aa: ATSVVGTGGEKLF

v_call: TRBV2
d_call: NA
clone_size: NA
j_call: TRBJ1-6
cdr3_length: 11
cdr3_aa: ASTAGADSPLH

v_call: TRBV30
d_call: TRBD1
clone_size: NA
j_call: TRBJ2-7
cdr3_length: 10
cdr3_aa: AWNYRGAEQY

v_call: TRBV6-5
d_call: TRBD1
clone_size: NA
j_call: TRBJ2-3
cdr3_length: 12
cdr3_aa: ASSDRGPTDTQY

v_call: TRBV11-2
d_call: NA
clone_size: NA
j_call: TRBJ1-3
cdr3_length: 14
cdr3_aa: ASSFAGAHSGNTIY

v_call: TRBV24-1
d_call: NA
clone_size: NA
j_call: TRBJ2-7
cdr3_length: 11
cdr3_aa: ATSRGSSYEQY

v_call: TRBV5-1
d_call: NA
clone_size: NA
j_call: TRBJ1-1
cdr3_length: 14
cdr3_aa: ASSLSTHSRGTEAF

v_call: TRBV7-9
d_call: NA
clone_size: NA
j_call: TRBJ1-5
cdr3_length: 11
cdr3_aa: ASSQGSDQPQH

v_call: TRBV19
d_call: NA
clone_size: NA
j_call: TRBJ2-5
cdr3_length: 10
cdr3_aa: ASSITFGTQY

v_call: TRBV5-1
d_call: NA
clone_size: NA
j_call: TRBJ1-2
cdr3_length: 12
cdr3_aa: ASSPRQVPYGYT

v_call: TRBV4-1
d_call: TRBD1
clone_size: NA
j_call: TRBJ1-6
cdr3_length: 13
cdr3_aa: ASSDGTGNNSPLH

v_call: TRBV7-9
d_call: NA
clone_size: NA
j_call: TRBJ1-6
cdr3_length: 16
cdr3_aa: ASSLADSSYSYNSPLH

v_call: TRBV11-2
d_call: NA
clone_size: NA
j_call: TRBJ2-1
cdr3_length: 11
cdr3_aa: ASSFTSAGEQF

v_call: TRBV14
d_call: NA
clone_size: NA
j_call: TRBJ1-4
cdr3_length: 13
cdr3_aa: ASSQGGGVREKLF

v_call: TRBV3-1/TRBV3-2
d_call: NA
clone_size: few
j_call: TRBJ2-1
cdr3_length: 15
cdr3_aa: ASSPAAGTPLDNEQF

v_call: TRBV10-3
d_call: NA
clone_size: once
j_call: TRBJ1-5
cdr3_length: 11
cdr3_aa: AICRYSNQPQH

v_call: TRBV7-9
d_call: NA
clone_size: once
j_call: TRBJ2-3
cdr3_length: 10
cdr3_aa: ASSPAADTQY

v_call: TRBV5-1
d_call: TRBD1
clone_size: NA
j_call: TRBJ1-5
cdr3_length: 12
cdr3_aa: ASSQGQGGQPQH

v_call: TRBV9
d_call: TRBD1
clone_size: NA
j_call: TRBJ1-4
cdr3_length: 13
cdr3_aa: ASSPRDRSNEKLF